The 7 T cell receptor beta chains below were found in one sample sequenced in a study of cytotoxic CD8 clonotypes in ibrutinib-treated CLL. Method: immunoSEQ multiplex PCR; TCRdb's copy keeps in-frame clones and lacks some. The repertoire holds approximately 200,000 clones, with about 72% as singletons. Here the sequenced sample was PBMCs, taken after 24 months of ibrutinib treatment. The receptors here all came from a human donor with chronic lymphocytic leukemia.

V is TRBV27 and J is TRBJ2-7; either TRBD1 or TRBD2 may supply D (5 bases each). Trimming removed 3 bases at V and 5 bases at J, with 14 bases between. Per germline, CDR1 MNHEY and CDR2 SMNVEV (reference sequence). The CDR3 contains 14 residues. CDR3 protein: CASSLGPHSNEQYF. The CDR3 nucleotides are TGTGCCAGCAGTTTGGGACCTCACAGCAACGAGCAGTACTTC.

The chain recombines TRBV21-1 with TRBJ2-1; TRBD2 is the table's D call and was not checked against the DNA. TRBV21-1 is designated a pseudogene. This CDR3 region has 15 residues. The CDR3 nucleotides read TGTGCCAGCAGCAAAGGACTAGCGGGAGTTAGTGAGCAGTTCTTC. Translation: CASSKGLAGVSEQFF.

The chain combines TRBV2 with TRBJ1-4; 12 bases align to TRBD1. The CDR3 length is 14 residues. Trimming removed 6 bases from V and 7 bases from J; junction bases left unmatched: 3. The V gene's germline CDR1 is SNHLY and CDR2 FYNNEI. The CDR3 spells CASRRDRGLEKLFF. In DNA, the CDR3 is TGTGCCAGCAGGAGGGACAGGGGGCTTGAAAAACTGTTTTTT.

This clone is medium-sized in the sample. The sample contains more than one DNA sequence encoding this CDR3. This sequence joins TRBV6-5 and TRBJ2-3; the D is unclear. Trimming removed 0 bases from V and 4 bases from J, with 5 bases in between. CDR3 length equals 13 residues. Germline V gene lookup returns CDR1 MNHEY and CDR2 SVGAGI. As DNA, the CDR3 is TGTGCCAGCAGTTACTCGATTGCAGATACGCAGTATTTT. Translation gives CASSYSIADTQYF.

Concerning this clone itself: At one of its ends the junction is not consistent with the germline gene, which may arise from a read error. The V gene is TRBV11-2, the J gene TRBJ1-2; D remains unclear. The CDR3 runs 14 residues. Germline V gives CDR1 SGHAT, CDR2 FQNNGV. This chain's CDR3 is CASTPQLTNDGYTF. CDR3 sequence (DNA): TGTGCCAGCACCCCACAGTTAACTAACGATGGCTACACCTTC.

The chain has TRBV11-1 and TRBJ2-7, with D possibly being TRBD1 (5 bases). Germline V CDR1 and CDR2: SGHAT, FQDESV (reference sequence). Trimming left V 5 bases short and J 3 bases short, with 20 bases between. This CDR3 comprises 16 residues. The chain's CDR3 is CASSTGPSPSHYEQYF. CDR3 in DNA: TGTGCCAGCAGCACAGGCCCCTCCCCATCTCACTACGAGCAGTACTTC.

The CDR3 region has the DNA TGTGCCAGCAGTTACCTTCGCACTTTCTACGAGCAGTACTTC. This sequence encodes CASSYLRTFYEQYF. This chain connects TRBV6-8 to TRBJ2-7; no definite D call. CDR1 and CDR2 (germline): MNHGY, SAAAGT. This CDR3 comprises 14 residues. V lost 2 bases and J lost 3, with 11 bases in between.